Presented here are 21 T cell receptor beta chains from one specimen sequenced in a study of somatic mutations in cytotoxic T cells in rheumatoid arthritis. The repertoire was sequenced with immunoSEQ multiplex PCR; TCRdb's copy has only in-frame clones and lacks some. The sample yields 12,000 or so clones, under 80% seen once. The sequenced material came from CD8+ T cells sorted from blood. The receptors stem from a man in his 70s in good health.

CDR3 nucleotide sequence: TGTGCCAGCAGCAATCGGGACAGTAGCTCCTACGAGCAGTACTTC. Translation gives CASSNRDSSSYEQYF. J is TRBJ2-7 and V is TRBV13, with 7 bases lining up with TRBD1. CDR1 PRHDT and CDR2 FYEKMQ come from the germline V gene (reference sequence). The junction had 7 bases not matched to a gene; V was cut back by 5 bases and J by 0 bases. The CDR3 runs 15 residues.

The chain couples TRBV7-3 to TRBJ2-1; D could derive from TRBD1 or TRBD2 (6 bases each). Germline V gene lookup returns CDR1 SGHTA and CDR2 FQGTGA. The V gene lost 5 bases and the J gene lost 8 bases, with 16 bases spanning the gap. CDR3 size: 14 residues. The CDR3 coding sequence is TGTGCCAGCAGCCGTCTTGGGGGGCTGGATGAGCAGTTCTTC. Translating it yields CASSRLGGLDEQFF.

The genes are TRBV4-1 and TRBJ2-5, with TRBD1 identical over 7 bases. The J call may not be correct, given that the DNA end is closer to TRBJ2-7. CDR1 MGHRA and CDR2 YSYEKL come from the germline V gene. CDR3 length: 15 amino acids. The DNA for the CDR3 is TGCGCCAGCAGCCACCCAAACAGGGGTTCAATCGAGCAGTACTTC. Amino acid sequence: CASSHPNRGSIEQYF.

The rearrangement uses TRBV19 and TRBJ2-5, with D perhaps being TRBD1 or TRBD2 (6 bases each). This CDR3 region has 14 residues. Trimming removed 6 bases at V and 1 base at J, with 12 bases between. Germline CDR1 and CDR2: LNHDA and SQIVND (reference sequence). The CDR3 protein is CASRAGEAQETQYF. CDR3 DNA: TGTGCCAGTAGGGCAGGGGAGGCCCAAGAGACCCAGTACTTC.

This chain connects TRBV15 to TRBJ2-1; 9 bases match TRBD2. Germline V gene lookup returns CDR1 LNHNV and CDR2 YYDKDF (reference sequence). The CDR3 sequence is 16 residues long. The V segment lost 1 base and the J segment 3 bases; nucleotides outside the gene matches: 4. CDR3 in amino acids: CATSRVAGAGYNEQFF. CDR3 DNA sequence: TGTGCCACCAGCAGAGTAGCGGGAGCGGGCTACAATGAGCAGTTCTTC.

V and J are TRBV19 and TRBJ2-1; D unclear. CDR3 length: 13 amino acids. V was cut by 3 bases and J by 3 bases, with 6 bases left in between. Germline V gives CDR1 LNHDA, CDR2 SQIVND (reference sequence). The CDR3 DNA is TGTGCCAGTAGTATGGGCGGCTACAATGAGCAGTTCTTC. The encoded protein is CASSMGGYNEQFF. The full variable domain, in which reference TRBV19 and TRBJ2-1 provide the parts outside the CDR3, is DGGITQSPKYLFRKEGQNVTLSCEQNLNHDAMYWYRQDPGQGLRLIYYSQIVNDFQKGDIAEGYSVSREKKESFPLTVTSAQKNPTAFYLCASSMGGYNEQFFGPGTRLTVL.

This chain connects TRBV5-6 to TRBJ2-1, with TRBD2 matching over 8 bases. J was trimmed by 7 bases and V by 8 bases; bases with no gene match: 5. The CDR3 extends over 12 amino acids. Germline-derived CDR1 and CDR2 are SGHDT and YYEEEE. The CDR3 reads CASAGGGNEQFF. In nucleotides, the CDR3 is TGTGCCAGTGCCGGGGGGGGGAATGAGCAGTTCTTC.

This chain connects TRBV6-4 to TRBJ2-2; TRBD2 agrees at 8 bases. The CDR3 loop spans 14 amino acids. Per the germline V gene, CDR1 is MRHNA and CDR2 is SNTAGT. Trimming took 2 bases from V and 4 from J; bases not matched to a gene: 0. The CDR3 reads CASSDGTSTGELFF. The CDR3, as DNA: TGTGCCAGCAGTGACGGGACTAGCACCGGGGAGCTGTTTTTT.

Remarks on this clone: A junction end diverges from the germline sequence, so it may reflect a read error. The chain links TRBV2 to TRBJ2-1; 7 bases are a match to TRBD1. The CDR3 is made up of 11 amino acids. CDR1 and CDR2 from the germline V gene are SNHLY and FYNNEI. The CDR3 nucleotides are TGTGCCAGCACCGAACAGGACAGGCGCCTCTTC. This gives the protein CASTEQDRRLF. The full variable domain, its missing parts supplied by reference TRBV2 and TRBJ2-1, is EPEVTQTPSHQVTQMGQEVILRCVPISNHLYFYWYRQILGQKVEFLVSFYNNEISEKSEIFDDQFSVERPDGSNFTLKIRSTKLEDSAMYFCASTEQDRRLFGPGTRLTVL.

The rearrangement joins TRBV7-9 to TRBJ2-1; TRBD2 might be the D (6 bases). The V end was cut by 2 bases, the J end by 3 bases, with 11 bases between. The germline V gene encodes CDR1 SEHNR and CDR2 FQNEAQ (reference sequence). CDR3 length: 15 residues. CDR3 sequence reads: CASSLLATYYNEQFF. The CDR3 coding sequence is TGTGCCAGCAGCTTACTAGCGACCTACTACAATGAGCAGTTCTTC. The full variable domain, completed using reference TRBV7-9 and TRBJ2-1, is DTGVSQNPRHKITKRGQNVTFRCDPISEHNRLYWYRQTLGQGPEFLTYFQNEAQLEKSRLLSDRFSAERPKGSFSTLEIQRTEQGDSAMYLCASSLLATYYNEQFFGPGTRLTVL.

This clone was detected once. For the CDR3, the DNA is TGTGCCAGCAGCCCCTATGGACAGGGGTACGAGCAGTACTTC. Its translation is CASSPYGQGYEQYF. The chain recombines TRBV7-9 with TRBJ2-7; TRBD1 aligns across 9 bases. This CDR3 is 14 amino acids long. The germline CDR1 and CDR2 sequences are SEHNR and FQNEAQ (reference sequence). J lost 4 bases, V lost 5 bases, and 6 bases had no gene match.

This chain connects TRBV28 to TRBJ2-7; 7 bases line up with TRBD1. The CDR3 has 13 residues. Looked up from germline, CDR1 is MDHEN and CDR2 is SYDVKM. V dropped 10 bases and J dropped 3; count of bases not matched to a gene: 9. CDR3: CATQRTGHYEQYF. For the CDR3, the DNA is TGTGCCACTCAGAGGACAGGACACTACGAGCAGTACTTC.

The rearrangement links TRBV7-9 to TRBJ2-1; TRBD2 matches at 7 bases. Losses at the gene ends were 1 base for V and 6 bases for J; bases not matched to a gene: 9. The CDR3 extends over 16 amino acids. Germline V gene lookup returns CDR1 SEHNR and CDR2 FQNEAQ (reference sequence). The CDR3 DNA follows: TGTGCCAGCAGCTTAGTACGCGCGGGAGCGGCCAATGAGCAGTTCTTC. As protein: CASSLVRAGAANEQFF.

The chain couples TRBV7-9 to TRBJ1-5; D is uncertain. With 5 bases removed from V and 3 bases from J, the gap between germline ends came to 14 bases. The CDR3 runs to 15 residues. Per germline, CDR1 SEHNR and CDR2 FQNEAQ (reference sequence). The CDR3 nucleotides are TGTGCCAGCAGCACGGGATTCCTAACCAATCAGCCCCAGCATTTT. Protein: CASSTGFLTNQPQHF.

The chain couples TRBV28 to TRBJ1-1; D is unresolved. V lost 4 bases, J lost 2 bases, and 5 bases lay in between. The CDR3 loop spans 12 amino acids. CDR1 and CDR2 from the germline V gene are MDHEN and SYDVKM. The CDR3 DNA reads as TGTGCCAGCAGTTACGCAAACACTGAAGCTTTCTTT. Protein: CASSYANTEAFF.

Here the CDR3 DNA reads TGTGCCAGCAGCTTTTTGGGCCCCGACAGGGAGATGAACACTGAAGCTTTCTTT. This codes for CASSFLGPDREMNTEAFF. V and J are TRBV7-9 and TRBJ1-1; TRBD1 aligns across 7 bases. This CDR3 is built from 18 residues. The V gene end was trimmed by 3 bases and the J gene end by 0 bases; junction bases not matched to a gene: 13. Germline V lookup: CDR1 SEHNR, CDR2 FQNEAQ (reference sequence).

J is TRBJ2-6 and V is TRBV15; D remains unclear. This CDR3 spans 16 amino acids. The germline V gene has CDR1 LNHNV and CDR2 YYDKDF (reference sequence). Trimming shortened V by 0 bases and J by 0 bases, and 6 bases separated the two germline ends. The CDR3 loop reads CATSREGPSGANVLTF. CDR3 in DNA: TGTGCCACCAGCAGAGAAGGTCCCTCTGGGGCCAACGTCCTGACTTTC.

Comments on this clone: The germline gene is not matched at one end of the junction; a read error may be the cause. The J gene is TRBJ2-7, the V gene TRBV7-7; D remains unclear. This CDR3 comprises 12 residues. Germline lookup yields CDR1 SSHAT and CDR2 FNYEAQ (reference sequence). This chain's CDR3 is CASSPNGYEQYF. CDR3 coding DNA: TGTGCTAGCAGCCCAAACGGCTACGAGCAGTACTTC.

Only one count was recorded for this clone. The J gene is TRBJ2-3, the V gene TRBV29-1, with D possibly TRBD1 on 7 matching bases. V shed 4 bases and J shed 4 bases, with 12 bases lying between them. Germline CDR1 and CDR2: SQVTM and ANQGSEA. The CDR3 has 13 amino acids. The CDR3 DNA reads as TGCAGCGTTGTTGGGGGGACAGCAGATACGCAGTATTTT. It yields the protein CSVVGGTADTQYF.

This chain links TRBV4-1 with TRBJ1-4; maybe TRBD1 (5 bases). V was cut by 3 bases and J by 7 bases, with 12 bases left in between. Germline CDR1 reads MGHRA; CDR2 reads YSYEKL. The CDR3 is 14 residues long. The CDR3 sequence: CASSQGLGGEKLFF. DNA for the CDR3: TGCGCCAGCAGCCAGGGCCTCGGGGGTGAAAAACTGTTTTTT.

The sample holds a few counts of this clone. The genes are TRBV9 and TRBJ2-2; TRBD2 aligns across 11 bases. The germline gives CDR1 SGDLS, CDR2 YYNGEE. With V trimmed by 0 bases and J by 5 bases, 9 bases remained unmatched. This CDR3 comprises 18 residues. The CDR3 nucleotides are TGTGCCAGCAGCGTAGAGCGGCTAGCGGGAGGTCGGACCGGGGAGCTGTTTTTT. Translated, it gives CASSVERLAGGRTGELFF.